What follows are 16 T cell receptor beta chains derived from one specimen sequenced in a study of identical twins. Each CDR3 protein is one row after TCRdb ran MiXCR on the 5' RACE reads. The table shows roughly 700,000 distinct CDR3 sequences, with roughly 8% occurring only once. This sample also belongs to another study, concerning yellow fever vaccine responses in identical twins.

The sequenced material came from PBMCs. The source of these receptors is a woman aged 18-35 years in good health.

This clonotype was found a few times. This chain uses TRBV7-2 with TRBJ2-7, with D hard to call. With 6 bases removed from V and 0 bases from J, the gap between germline ends came to 15 bases. The CDR3 spans 15 residues. Germline V gives CDR1 SGHTA, CDR2 FQGNSA. CDR3 amino acids: CASSSQHGHSYEQYF. The CDR3 DNA is TGTGCCAGCAGTTCCCAACATGGCCACTCCTACGAGCAGTACTTC.

The chain employs TRBV18 and TRBJ2-6; maybe TRBD1 (6 bases). This CDR3 spans 19 amino acids. V was trimmed by 5 bases and J by 0 bases, leaving 20 bases between them. Germline V CDR1 and CDR2: KGHSH, LQKENI. The CDR3 DNA is TGTGCCAGCTCAGCAGGGGTCTCAGATATAGGCTCTGGGGCCAACGTCCTGACTTTC. It codes for CASSAGVSDIGSGANVLTF.

This clonotype was detected only a few times. This rearrangement joins TRBV20-1 to TRBJ1-4; possibly TRBD1 for D (5 bases). V was cut by 0 bases and J by 6 bases, with 14 bases left in between. Germline loops: CDR1 DFQATT, CDR2 SNEGSKA (reference sequence). The CDR3 is 15 amino acids. The CDR3 region is CSARDLGAKDEKLFF. CDR3 nucleotides: TGCAGTGCTAGAGATCTAGGGGCTAAGGATGAAAAACTGTTTTTT.

This clonotype was counted between two and nine times. The CDR3 sequence: CSARNREGNTEAFF. DNA of the CDR3: TGCAGTGCTAGGAACAGGGAGGGGAACACTGAAGCTTTCTTT. The chain links TRBV20-1 to TRBJ1-1, with D possibly TRBD1 on 6 matching bases. Germline CDR1 DFQATT, CDR2 SNEGSKA (reference sequence). CDR3 length: 14 residues. V was clipped by 3 bases and J by 1 base, with 12 bases between them.

This clonotype showed up just a few times. This chain joins TRBV20-1 and TRBJ1-2; D might be TRBD1 (5 bases). CDR3 length: 15 residues. The germline V and J ends were trimmed by 0 bases and 5 bases, with 16 bases remaining between them. Germline values: CDR1 DFQATT, CDR2 SNEGSKA (reference sequence). Here the CDR3 DNA reads TGCAGTGCTAGAGATCTCCCCGGGGGAGGATATGGCTACACCTTC. Encoded protein: CSARDLPGGGYGYTF.

This CDR3 reads CASTGEAQQETQYF. CDR3 DNA: TGTGCCAGCACGGGGGAAGCACAACAAGAGACCCAGTACTTC. The chain is built from TRBV7-2 and TRBJ2-5; tentative D call: TRBD2 (6 bases). V dropped 7 bases and J dropped 2 bases, with 14 bases sitting between them. The CDR3 contains 14 residues. The germline V gene has CDR1 SGHTA and CDR2 FQGNSA.

The genes are TRBV7-9 and TRBJ2-7, with a possible D match to TRBD2 (6 bases). Per germline, CDR1 SEHNR and CDR2 FQNEAQ (reference sequence). V was trimmed by 5 bases and J by 3 bases, leaving 14 bases between them. This CDR3 contains 14 residues. The chain's CDR3 is CASSGGTSLYEQYF. The CDR3 coding sequence is TGTGCCAGCAGCGGCGGGACTTCCCTCTACGAGCAGTACTTC.

The chain has TRBV29-1 and TRBJ2-1; D is perhaps TRBD1 or TRBD2 (6 bases each). This CDR3 has 13 amino acids. Germline lookup yields CDR1 SQVTM and CDR2 ANQGSEA. V was clipped by 3 bases and J by 7 bases, with 13 bases between them. The CDR3 DNA reads TGCAGCGTTGATTACCGGGGGCAGAATGAGCAGTTCTTC. Translation: CSVDYRGQNEQFF.

The rearrangement links TRBV28 to TRBJ2-3; TRBD2 matches at 8 bases. This CDR3 is built from 14 residues. CDR1 is MDHEN, CDR2 SYDVKM, per germline. V gave up 4 bases and J gave up 4 bases; unmatched junction bases: 4. CDR3 DNA sequence: TGTGCCAGCAGTTCGGGGGGGCTGGCAGATACGCAGTATTTT. Translated: CASSSGGLADTQYF.

Only a few counts were recorded for this clonotype. The rearrangement joins TRBV6-5 to TRBJ2-3, with D unclear. V lost 0 bases and J 2 bases, leaving 18 bases between the germline ends. CDR1 MNHEY and CDR2 SVGAGI come from the germline V gene. The CDR3 has 18 amino acids. CDR3 amino acids: CASSYSAGPGLVTDTQYF. CDR3 DNA sequence: TGTGCCAGCAGTTACTCGGCCGGCCCTGGGTTAGTCACAGATACGCAGTATTTT.

This clonotype was observed a few times. The CDR3 protein is CSVAASGSGEQYF. DNA for the CDR3: TGCAGCGTTGCGGCTAGCGGGAGTGGCGAGCAGTACTTC. V gene TRBV29-1 combines with J gene TRBJ2-7; TRBD2 aligns across 10 bases. The CDR3 runs 13 residues. Germline CDR1 reads SQVTM; CDR2 reads ANQGSEA. With 4 bases clipped from V and 6 bases from J, the junction kept 6 bases outside the gene matches.

The chain uses TRBV5-1 and TRBJ2-7; 9 nucleotides align to TRBD2. Germline V gives CDR1 SGHRS, CDR2 YFSETQ. The CDR3 is 18 amino acids. With 4 bases clipped from V and 4 bases from J, the junction kept 18 bases outside the gene matches. This CDR3 reads CASSLTGNLASGTYEQYF. In DNA form, the CDR3 reads TGCGCCAGCAGCCTGACAGGGAATTTAGCTAGCGGGACTTACGAGCAGTACTTC.

This clonotype was counted a few times. This chain's CDR3 is CSASKRDHVYNEQFF. The CDR3 DNA follows: TGCAGTGCTAGCAAGCGGGATCACGTTTACAATGAGCAGTTCTTC. The J gene is TRBJ2-1, the V gene TRBV20-1; 7 bases line up with TRBD2. V dropped 3 bases and J dropped 4; count of bases not matched to a gene: 9. Germline V CDR1 and CDR2: DFQATT, SNEGSKA (reference sequence). The CDR3 has 15 amino acids.

This clonotype was seen at least ten times. V usage is TRBV12-3 or TRBV12-4 and J usage is TRBJ2-1; TRBD2 aligns across 7 bases. The trim removed 3 bases at V and 3 bases at J, leaving 5 bases unmatched. This CDR3 is built from 15 residues. CDR3 residues: CASSFSGLGYNEQFF. The CDR3 bases are TGTGCCAGCAGTTTTAGCGGACTAGGCTACAATGAGCAGTTCTTC.

This clonotype was seen a few times. V usage is TRBV19 and J usage is TRBJ2-2; no clear D. This CDR3 contains 14 residues. Germline-derived CDR1 and CDR2 are LNHDA and SQIVND (reference sequence). V lost 3 bases to trimming and J lost 0 bases, with 5 bases between them. The CDR3 protein is CASSIKANTGELFF. CDR3 nucleotide sequence: TGTGCCAGTAGTATCAAGGCGAACACCGGGGAGCTGTTTTTT.

In its sample, this clonotype was seen many times. This chain uses TRBV4-2 with TRBJ2-2; D is perhaps TRBD2 (5 bases). Trimming removed 5 bases at V and 4 bases at J, with 14 bases between. The CDR3 runs 15 residues. Germline V gives CDR1 LGHNA, CDR2 YNFKEQ. In DNA, the CDR3 is TGTGCCAGCAGCGTCAGACAACGGGGCACCGGGGAGCTGTTTTTT. This encodes CASSVRQRGTGELFF.